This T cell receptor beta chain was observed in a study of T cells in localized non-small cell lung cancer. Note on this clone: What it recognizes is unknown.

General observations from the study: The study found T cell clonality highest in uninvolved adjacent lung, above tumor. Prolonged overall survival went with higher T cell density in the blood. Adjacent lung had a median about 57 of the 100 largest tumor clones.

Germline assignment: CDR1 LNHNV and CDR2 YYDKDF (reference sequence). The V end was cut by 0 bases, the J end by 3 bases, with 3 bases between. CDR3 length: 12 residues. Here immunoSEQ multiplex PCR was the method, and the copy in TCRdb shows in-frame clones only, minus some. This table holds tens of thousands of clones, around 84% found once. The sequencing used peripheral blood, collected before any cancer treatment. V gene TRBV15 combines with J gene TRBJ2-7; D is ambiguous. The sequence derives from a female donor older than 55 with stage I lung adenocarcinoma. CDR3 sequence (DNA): TGTGCCACCAGCAGAGATTACTACGAGCAGTACTTC. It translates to CATSRDYYEQYF.